The 9 T cell receptor beta chains below come from one sample, sequenced in a study of cytomegalovirus exposure and HLA in healthy donors. PCR was performed using 60 Vbeta and 13 Jbeta primers. Sequencing used immunoSEQ multiplex PCR; TCRdb keeps in-frame clones, though not all of them. The sample comprises 140,000 to 150,000 clones, more than 75% of which are singletons, and around 2.9% rests with the top ten. Sequencing was done on a sample of PBMCs. These receptors were taken from a female donor in good health and CMV-seronegative.

The V call is TRBV7-2, the J call TRBJ2-1; D perhaps matches TRBD1 (7 bases). The CDR3 length is 13 residues. Trimming stripped 3 bases from V and 7 bases from J, with 10 bases between. The germline V gene has CDR1 SGHTA and CDR2 FQGNSA. CDR3 sequence: CASSFRGVNEQFF. DNA for the CDR3: TGTGCCAGCAGCTTCAGGGGGGTAAATGAGCAGTTCTTC.

The chain joins TRBV25-1 to TRBJ1-2; possibly TRBD1 for D (6 bases). Deletions cut 3 bases from V and 4 bases from J, with 15 bases between. CDR3 length equals 15 residues. From germline, CDR1 is MGHDK and CDR2 SYGVNS. The CDR3 sequence is CASSEDSGWGYGYTF. For the CDR3, the DNA is TGTGCCAGCAGTGAGGACAGCGGTTGGGGCTATGGCTACACCTTC.

In this sample, this clone turned up a few times. Other nucleotide sequences from this sample produce the same CDR3. The chain uses TRBV4-1 and TRBJ2-7; 7 bases agree with TRBD2. V was clipped by 1 base and J by 0 bases; unmatched bases: 0. Germline V gene sequence: CDR1 MGHRA, CDR2 YSYEKL. This CDR3 has 14 amino acids. CDR3 DNA: TGCGCCAGCAGCCAAGGCGGGAGCTCCTACGAGCAGTACTTC. Amino acid sequence: CASSQGGSSYEQYF.

The genes are TRBV6-4 and TRBJ2-1, with 8 bases fitting TRBD1. With V trimmed by 6 bases and J by 3 bases, 4 bases remained unmatched. Germline CDR1 MRHNA, CDR2 SNTAGT. The CDR3 sequence is 14 residues long. This CDR3 is CASSATGGYNEQFF. CDR3 nucleotides: TGTGCCAGCAGCGCAACAGGGGGCTACAATGAGCAGTTCTTC.

The count of this clone is one. The genes are TRBV6-6 and TRBJ2-5; TRBD1 matches at 7 bases. The J call is doubtful: the DNA matches TRBJ2-7 better. The CDR3 runs 14 residues. CDR1 MNHNY and CDR2 SVGAGI come from the germline V gene (reference sequence). CDR3 sequence reads: CASSYSRDSHEQYF. CDR3 coding DNA: TGTGCCAGCAGTTACTCCCGGGACAGCCACGAGCAGTACTTC.

CDR3 sequence (DNA): TGTGCCAGCAGCCAAAGAGGTAGAACCAAAAACATTCAGTACTTC. Its translation is CASSQRGRTKNIQYF. The rearrangement links TRBV27 to TRBJ2-4; D not resolved. V was shortened by 6 bases and J by 2 bases, with 14 bases between the two germline ends. Per germline, CDR1 MNHEY and CDR2 SMNVEV (reference sequence). The CDR3 consists of 15 residues.

CDR3 loop: CAISEQQGRGGYTF. DNA for the CDR3: TGTGCCATCAGTGAGCAGCAGGGGAGGGGTGGCTACACCTTC. V and J are TRBV10-3 and TRBJ1-2; D might be TRBD1 (6 bases). The CDR3 is 14 residues long. Trimming took off 2 bases at V and 7 bases at J, with 14 bases between the two ends. The germline gives CDR1 ENHRY, CDR2 SYGVKD.

The V gene is TRBV7-9, the J gene TRBJ2-3; D not resolved. This CDR3 has 17 residues. Trimming stripped 5 bases from V and 0 bases from J, with 18 bases between. Germline CDR1 SEHNR, CDR2 FQNEAQ (reference sequence). For the CDR3, the DNA is TGTGCCAGCAGCGCAGCTCAACAGCTTACTAGCACAGATACGCAGTATTTT. It yields the protein CASSAAQQLTSTDTQYF.

The chain is built from TRBV5-1 and TRBJ2-1; the D gene is possibly TRBD2 (6 bases). Germline V lookup: CDR1 SGHRS, CDR2 YFSETQ. Trimming shortened V by 4 bases and J by 8 bases, and 19 bases separated the two germline ends. The CDR3 runs 15 residues. Here the CDR3 DNA reads TGCGCCAGCAGCCCCTTAGGCGAAGCGGGTCATGAGCAGTTCTTC. It codes for CASSPLGEAGHEQFF.